Listed here is a single TCR beta chain. The antigen remains undetermined. Measured with immunoSEQ multiplex PCR; TCRdb has only the in-frame clones, and not every one. Among 130,000 or so clones listed, roughly nine tenths were seen once. This sample was taken from a study of T cell responses to AZD1222 COVID-19 vaccine. General study points: Baseline seropositivity characterized only 5 or 6 AZD1222 recipients. Spike-spanning, vaccine-associated CD4 TCRs were dominant at 160-218 and 743-854. Spike-specific TCR breadth rose after two AZD1222 doses, and depth rose as well.

Deletions cut 6 bases from V and 5 bases from J, with 10 bases between. The CDR3 contains 11 residues. Germline V gives CDR1 DFQATT, CDR2 SNEGSKA (reference sequence). The V call is TRBV20-1, the J call TRBJ1-1; D may be TRBD1 (6 bases). The specimen comprised peripheral blood, sampled 28 days after the second AZD1222 dose. The receptor was isolated from an adult who received the AZD1222 COVID-19 vaccine. The CDR3 bases are TGCAGTGCAGAAGGGGGAACTGAAGCTTTCTTT. This codes for CSAEGGTEAFF.